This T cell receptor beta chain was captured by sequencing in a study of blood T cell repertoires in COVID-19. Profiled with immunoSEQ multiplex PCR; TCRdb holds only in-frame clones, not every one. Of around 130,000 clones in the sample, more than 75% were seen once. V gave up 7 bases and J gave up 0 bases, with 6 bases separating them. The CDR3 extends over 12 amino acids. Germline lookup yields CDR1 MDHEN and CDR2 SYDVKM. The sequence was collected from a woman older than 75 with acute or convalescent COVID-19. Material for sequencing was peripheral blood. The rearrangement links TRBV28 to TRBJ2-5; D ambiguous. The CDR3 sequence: CASNENQETQYF. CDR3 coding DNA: TGTGCCAGCAACGAGAACCAAGAGACCCAGTACTTC.